This TCR beta chain was found in a study of CD8 T cells in ankylosing spondylitis. TCRdb processed the 5' RACE reads anew with MiXCR; each CDR3 protein has one entry. The sample includes roughly 280,000 distinct CDR3 sequences, 15% to 20% of them seen just once. V lost 5 bases, J lost 3 bases, and 18 bases lay in between. The CDR3 runs to 16 residues. Germline loops: CDR1 SGHTA, CDR2 FQGNSA. This clonotype was found a few times. The chain has TRBV7-2 and TRBJ2-3, with D possibly matching TRBD1 (5 bases). The sequence derives from a male donor with ankylosing spondylitis or in good health (not recorded which). Sequencing was carried out using blood, either unsorted or a sorted T cell fraction (not recorded which). CDR3 region: CASSLSRDIRTDTQYF. The CDR3 DNA sequence: TGTGCCAGCAGCCTCTCCAGGGATATAAGGACAGATACGCAGTATTTT.